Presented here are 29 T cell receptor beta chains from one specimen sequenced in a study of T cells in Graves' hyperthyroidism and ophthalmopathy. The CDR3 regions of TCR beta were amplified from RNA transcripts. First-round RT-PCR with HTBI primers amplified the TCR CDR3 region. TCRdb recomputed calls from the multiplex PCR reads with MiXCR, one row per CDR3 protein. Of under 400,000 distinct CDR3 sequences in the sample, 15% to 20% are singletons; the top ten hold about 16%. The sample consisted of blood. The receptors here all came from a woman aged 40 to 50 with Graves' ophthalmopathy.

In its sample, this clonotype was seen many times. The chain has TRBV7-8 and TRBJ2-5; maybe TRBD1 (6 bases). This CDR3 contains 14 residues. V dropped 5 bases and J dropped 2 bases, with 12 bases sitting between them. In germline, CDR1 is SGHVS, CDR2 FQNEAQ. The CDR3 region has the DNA TGTGCCAGCAGCCCCCGGACAGATCAAGAGACCCAGTACTTC. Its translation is CASSPRTDQETQYF.

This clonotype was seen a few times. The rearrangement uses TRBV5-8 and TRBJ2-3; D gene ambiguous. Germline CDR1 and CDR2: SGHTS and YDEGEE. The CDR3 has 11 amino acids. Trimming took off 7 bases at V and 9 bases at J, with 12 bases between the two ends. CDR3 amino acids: CASPWTQTQYF. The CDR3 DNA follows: TGTGCCAGCCCCTGGACGCAGACGCAGTATTTT.

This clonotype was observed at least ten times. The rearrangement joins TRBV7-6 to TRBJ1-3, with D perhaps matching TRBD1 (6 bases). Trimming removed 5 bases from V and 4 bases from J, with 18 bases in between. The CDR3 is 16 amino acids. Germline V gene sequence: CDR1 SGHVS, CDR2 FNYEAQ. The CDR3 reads CASSPEGGLRGNTIYF. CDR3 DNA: TGTGCCAGCAGCCCCGAGGGGGGTCTACGAGGAAACACCATATATTTT. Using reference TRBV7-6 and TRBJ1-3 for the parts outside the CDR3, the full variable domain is GAGVSQSPRYKVTKRGQDVALRCDPISGHVSLYWYRQALGQGPEFLTYFNYEAQQDKSGLPNDRFSAERPEGSISTLTIQRTEQRDSAMYRCASSPEGGLRGNTIYFGEGSWLTVV.

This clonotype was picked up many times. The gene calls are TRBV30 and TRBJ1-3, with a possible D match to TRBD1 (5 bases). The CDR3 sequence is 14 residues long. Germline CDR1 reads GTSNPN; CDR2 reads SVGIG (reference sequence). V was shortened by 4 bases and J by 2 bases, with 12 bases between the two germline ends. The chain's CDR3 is CAWMTVSAGNTIYF. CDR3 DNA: TGTGCCTGGATGACAGTTTCGGCTGGAAACACCATATATTTT.

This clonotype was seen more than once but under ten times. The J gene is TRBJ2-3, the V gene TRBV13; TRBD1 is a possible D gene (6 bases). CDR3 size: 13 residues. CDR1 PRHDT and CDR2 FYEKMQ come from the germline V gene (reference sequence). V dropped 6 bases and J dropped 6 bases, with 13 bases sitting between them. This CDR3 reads CASSRAQGDTQYF. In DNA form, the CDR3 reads TGTGCCAGCAGTCGGGCCCAGGGGGATACGCAGTATTTT.

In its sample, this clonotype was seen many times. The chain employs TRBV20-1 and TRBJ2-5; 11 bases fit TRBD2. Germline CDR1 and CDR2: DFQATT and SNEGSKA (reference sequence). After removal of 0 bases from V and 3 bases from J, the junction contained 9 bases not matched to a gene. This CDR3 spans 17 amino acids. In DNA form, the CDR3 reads TGCAGTGCTAGAGATTTAGCGGGAGGGCCGAAGAAAGAGACCCAGTACTTC. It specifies CSARDLAGGPKKETQYF.

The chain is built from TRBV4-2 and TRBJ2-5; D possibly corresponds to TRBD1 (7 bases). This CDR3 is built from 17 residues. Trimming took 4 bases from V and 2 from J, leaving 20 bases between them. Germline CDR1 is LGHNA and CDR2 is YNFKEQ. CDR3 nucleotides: TGTGCCAGCAGCCCAAGTCTACAGGGGAGGCATCAAGAGACCCAGTACTTC. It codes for CASSPSLQGRHQETQYF.

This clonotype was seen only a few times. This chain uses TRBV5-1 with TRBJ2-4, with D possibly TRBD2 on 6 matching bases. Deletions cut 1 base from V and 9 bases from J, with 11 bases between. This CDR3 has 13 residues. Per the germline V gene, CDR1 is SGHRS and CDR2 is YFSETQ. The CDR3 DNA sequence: TGCGCCAGCAGCTTGCTAGGAGGGAGCATTCAGTACTTC. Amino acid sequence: CASSLLGGSIQYF.

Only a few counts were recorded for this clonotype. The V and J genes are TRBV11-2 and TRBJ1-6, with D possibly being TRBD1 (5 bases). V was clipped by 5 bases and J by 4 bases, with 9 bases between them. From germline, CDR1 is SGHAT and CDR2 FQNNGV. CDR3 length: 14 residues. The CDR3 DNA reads TGTGCCAGCAGCCGACAGCCTTATAATTCACCCCTCCACTTT. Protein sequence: CASSRQPYNSPLHF.

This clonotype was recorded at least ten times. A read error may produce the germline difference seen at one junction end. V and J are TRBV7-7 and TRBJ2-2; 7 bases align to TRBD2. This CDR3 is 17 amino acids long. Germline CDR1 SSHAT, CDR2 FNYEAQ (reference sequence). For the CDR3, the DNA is TGTGCTAGCAGCTATTCGCCCGAGGCGGGAGTTACCGGGGAGCTGTTTTTT. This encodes CASSYSPEAGVTGELFF.

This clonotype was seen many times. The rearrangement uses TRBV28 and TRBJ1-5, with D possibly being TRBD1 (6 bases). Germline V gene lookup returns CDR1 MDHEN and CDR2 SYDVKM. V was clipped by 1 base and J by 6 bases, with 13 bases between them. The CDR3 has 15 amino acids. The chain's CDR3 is CASSLFGKGVQPQHF. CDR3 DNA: TGTGCCAGCAGTTTATTCGGGAAGGGGGTTCAGCCCCAGCATTTT.

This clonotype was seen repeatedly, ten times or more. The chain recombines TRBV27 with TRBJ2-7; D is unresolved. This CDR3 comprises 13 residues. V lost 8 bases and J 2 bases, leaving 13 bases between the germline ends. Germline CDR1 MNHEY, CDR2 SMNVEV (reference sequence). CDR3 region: CASRNSATYEQYF. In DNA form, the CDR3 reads TGTGCCAGCCGAAACTCAGCCACCTACGAGCAGTACTTC.

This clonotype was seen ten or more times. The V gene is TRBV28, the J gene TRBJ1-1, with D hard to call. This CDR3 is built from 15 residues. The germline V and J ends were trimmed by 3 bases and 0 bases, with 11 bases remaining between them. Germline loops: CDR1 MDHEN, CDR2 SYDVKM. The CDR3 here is CASSFGEHMNTEAFF. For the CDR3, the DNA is TGTGCCAGCAGTTTCGGGGAGCACATGAACACTGAAGCTTTCTTT.

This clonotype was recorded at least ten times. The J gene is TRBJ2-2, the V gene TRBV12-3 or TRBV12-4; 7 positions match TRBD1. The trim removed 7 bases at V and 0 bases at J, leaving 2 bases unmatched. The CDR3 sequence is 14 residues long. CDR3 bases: TGTGCCAGCACCAGGGGGTCGAACACCGGGGAGCTGTTTTTT. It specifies CASTRGSNTGELFF.

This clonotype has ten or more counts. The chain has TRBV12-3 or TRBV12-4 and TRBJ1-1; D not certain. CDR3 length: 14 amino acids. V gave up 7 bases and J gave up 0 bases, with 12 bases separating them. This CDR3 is CASKGLNLNTEAFF. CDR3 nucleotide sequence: TGTGCCAGCAAGGGCCTGAACTTGAACACTGAAGCTTTCTTT.

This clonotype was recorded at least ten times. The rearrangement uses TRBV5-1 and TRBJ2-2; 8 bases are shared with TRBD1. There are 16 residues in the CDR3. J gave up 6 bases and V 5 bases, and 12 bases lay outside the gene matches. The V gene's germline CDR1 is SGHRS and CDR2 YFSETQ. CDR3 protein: CASSERTGWNSGELFF. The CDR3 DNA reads TGCGCCAGCAGTGAACGGACAGGGTGGAATTCCGGGGAGCTGTTTTTT.

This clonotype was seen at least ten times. The CDR3 region has the DNA TGTGCCAGTAGTAAATACAGGGAAGGGGGCAATCAGCCCCAGCATTTT. Protein product: CASSKYREGGNQPQHF. The V call is TRBV19, the J call TRBJ1-5, with D possibly being TRBD1 (6 bases). Germline V gene data show CDR1 as LNHDA and CDR2 as SQIVND (reference sequence). V lost 4 bases and J lost 2, with 15 bases in between. The CDR3 spans 16 residues.

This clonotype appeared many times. CDR3 loop: CSPMTGIYEQYF. The CDR3, as DNA: TGCAGCCCTATGACCGGGATCTACGAGCAGTACTTC. The chain employs TRBV20-1 and TRBJ2-7, with D perhaps matching TRBD2 (5 bases). CDR1 is DFQATT, CDR2 SNEGSKA, per germline (reference sequence). This CDR3 has 12 residues.

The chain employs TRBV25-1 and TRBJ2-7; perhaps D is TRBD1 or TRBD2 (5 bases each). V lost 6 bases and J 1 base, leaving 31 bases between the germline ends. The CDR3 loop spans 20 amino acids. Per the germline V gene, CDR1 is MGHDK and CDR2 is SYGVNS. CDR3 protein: CASSPQERGRQQQISYEQYF. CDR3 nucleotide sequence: TGTGCCAGCAGCCCTCAGGAGAGGGGTCGACAGCAGCAGATTTCCTACGAGCAGTACTTC.

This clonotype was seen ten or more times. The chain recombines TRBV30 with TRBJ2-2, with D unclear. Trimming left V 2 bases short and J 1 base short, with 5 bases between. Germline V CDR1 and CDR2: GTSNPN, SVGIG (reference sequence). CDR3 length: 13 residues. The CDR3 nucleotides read TGTGCCTGGAGTCCCAGGAACACCGGGGAGCTGTTTTTT. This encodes CAWSPRNTGELFF.

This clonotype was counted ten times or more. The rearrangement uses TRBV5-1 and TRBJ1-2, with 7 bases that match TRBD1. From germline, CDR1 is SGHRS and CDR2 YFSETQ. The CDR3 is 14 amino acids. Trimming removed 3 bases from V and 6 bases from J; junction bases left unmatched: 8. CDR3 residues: CASSSATGYNGYTF. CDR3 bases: TGCGCCAGCAGCTCCGCGACAGGGTATAATGGCTACACCTTC.

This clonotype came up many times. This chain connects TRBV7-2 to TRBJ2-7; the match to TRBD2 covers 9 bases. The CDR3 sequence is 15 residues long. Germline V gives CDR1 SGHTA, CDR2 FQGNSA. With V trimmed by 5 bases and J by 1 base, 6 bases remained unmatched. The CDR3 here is CASSLERGASYEQYF. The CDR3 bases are TGTGCCAGCAGCCTGGAGCGGGGGGCTTCCTACGAGCAGTACTTC.

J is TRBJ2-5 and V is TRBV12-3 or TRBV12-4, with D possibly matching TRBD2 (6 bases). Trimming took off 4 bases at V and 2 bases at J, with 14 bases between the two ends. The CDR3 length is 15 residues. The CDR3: CASSSPPAGQETQYF. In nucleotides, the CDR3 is TGTGCCAGCAGTTCCCCACCTGCGGGGCAAGAGACCCAGTACTTC.

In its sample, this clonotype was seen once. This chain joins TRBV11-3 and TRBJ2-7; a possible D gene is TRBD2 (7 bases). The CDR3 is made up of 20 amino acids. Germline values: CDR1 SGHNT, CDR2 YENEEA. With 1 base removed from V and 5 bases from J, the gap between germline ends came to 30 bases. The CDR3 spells CASSLGYWGRRGGGFDEQYF. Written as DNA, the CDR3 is TGTGCCAGCAGCTTAGGTTATTGGGGGCGACGGGGAGGGGGTTTTGACGAGCAGTACTTC.

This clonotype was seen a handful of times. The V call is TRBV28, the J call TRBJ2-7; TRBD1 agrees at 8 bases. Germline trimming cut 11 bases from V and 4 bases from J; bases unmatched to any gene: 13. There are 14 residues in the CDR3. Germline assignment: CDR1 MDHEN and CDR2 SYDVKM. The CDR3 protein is CAVARDRGKYEQYF. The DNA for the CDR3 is TGTGCCGTTGCTCGAGACAGGGGAAAGTACGAGCAGTACTTC.

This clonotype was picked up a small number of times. The CDR3 DNA sequence: TGTGCCAGCAGCCAAGACAGGGCACTTAACACCGGGGAGCTGTTTTTT. This sequence encodes CASSQDRALNTGELFF. The V and J genes are TRBV3-1 and TRBJ2-2; D is perhaps TRBD1 (5 bases). The CDR3 length is 16 residues. The germline V gene has CDR1 LGHDT and CDR2 YNNKEL (reference sequence). Trimming removed 0 bases at V and 2 bases at J, with 10 bases between.

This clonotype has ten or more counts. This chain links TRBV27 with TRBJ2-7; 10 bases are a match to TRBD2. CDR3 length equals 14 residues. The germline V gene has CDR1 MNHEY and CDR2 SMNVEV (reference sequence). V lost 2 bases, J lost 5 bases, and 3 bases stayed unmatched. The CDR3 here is CASSLSGRVNEQYF. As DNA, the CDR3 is TGTGCCAGCAGTTTAAGCGGGAGGGTTAACGAGCAGTACTTC.

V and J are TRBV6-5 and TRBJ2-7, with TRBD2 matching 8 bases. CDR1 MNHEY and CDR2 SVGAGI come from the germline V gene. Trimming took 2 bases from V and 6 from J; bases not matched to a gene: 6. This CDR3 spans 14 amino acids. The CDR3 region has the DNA TGTGCCAGCAGTTACAGGACTAGCCTCTCCGAGCAGTACTTC. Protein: CASSYRTSLSEQYF.

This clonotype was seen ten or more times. The CDR3 nucleotides are TGTGCCAGCAGTTTAGCCGCAGGGGGCCCCACTGAAGCTTTCTTT. Translated, it gives CASSLAAGGPTEAFF. V usage is TRBV12-3 or TRBV12-4 and J usage is TRBJ1-1, with 8 positions matching TRBD1. J gave up 4 bases and V 0 bases, and 4 bases lay outside the gene matches. CDR3 size: 15 residues.